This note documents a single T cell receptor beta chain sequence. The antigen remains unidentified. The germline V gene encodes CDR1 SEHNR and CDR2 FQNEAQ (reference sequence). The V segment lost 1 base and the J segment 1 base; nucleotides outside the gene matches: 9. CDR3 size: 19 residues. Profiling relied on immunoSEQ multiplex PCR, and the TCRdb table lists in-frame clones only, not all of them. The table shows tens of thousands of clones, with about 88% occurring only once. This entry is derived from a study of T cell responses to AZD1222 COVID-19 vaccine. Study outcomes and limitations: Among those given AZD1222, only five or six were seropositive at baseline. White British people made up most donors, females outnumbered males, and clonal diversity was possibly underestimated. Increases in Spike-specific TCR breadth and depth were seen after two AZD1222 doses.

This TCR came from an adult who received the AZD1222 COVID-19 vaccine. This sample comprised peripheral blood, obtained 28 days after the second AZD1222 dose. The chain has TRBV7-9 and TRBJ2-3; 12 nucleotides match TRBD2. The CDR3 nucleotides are TGTGCCAGCAGCTTAGGGAGACTAGCGGGAGTTTTGGGCACAGATACGCAGTATTTT. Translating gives CASSLGRLAGVLGTDTQYF.